These T cell receptor beta chains were read from a single sample in a study of T cell repertoires in cytomegalovirus infection. The antigens these receptors bind are not known. MiXCR was run by TCRdb on the reads, yielding one entry per CDR3 protein. The data contain about a million distinct CDR3 sequences, around 29% of them singletons. Sequencing used cultured CD8+ T cells from PBMCs, obtained from culture after CMV antigen stimulation. These receptors originate from a human donor in good health (CMV status not recorded). Some clones in this sample may be carry-over from other donors' samples. The CDR3 runs from the conserved cysteine through the conserved F or W. The D gene is left open where the match is weak. Some rows have no size entry. The others give once, few or many, or a class for an expanded clone.

V	J	D	size	CDR3	DNA
TRBV13	TRBJ1-3	NA	NA	CASSLGVRQSGNTIYF	TGTGCCAGCAGCTTAGGCGTCAGGCAGTCTGGAAACACCATATATTTT
TRBV12-3/TRBV12-4	TRBJ2-4	NA	NA	CASTADRILLAIQYF	TGTGCCAGCACCGCGGACAGAATTCTTTTGGCCATTCAGTACTTC
TRBV5-5	TRBJ1-1	TRBD1	NA	CASSFDRGTNTEAFF	TGTGCCAGCAGCTTCGACAGGGGGACTAACACTGAAGCTTTCTTT
TRBV10-2	TRBJ1-1	NA	NA	CASSESNGNTEAFF	TGCGCCAGCAGTGAGTCTAACGGGAACACTGAAGCTTTCTTT
TRBV4-1	TRBJ2-1	NA	NA	CASSQDATGTYNEQFF	TGCGCCAGCAGCCAAGATGCCACAGGGACCTACAATGAGCAGTTCTTC
TRBV4-1	TRBJ2-5	NA	few	CASSQGGPGLPQRF	TGCGCCAGCAGCCAAGGGGGACCGGGACTCCCTCAGCGGTTC
TRBV12-3/TRBV12-4	TRBJ1-5	TRBD1	NA	CASSLLQGGNQPQHF	TGTGCCAGCAGTTTGTTACAGGGGGGCAATCAGCCCCAGCATTTT
TRBV20-1	TRBJ2-7	TRBD1	few	CSARILGQGAYEQYF	TGCAGTGCGCGAATTTTGGGACAGGGGGCCTACGAGCAGTACTTC
TRBV4-1	TRBJ2-3	TRBD2	few	CASSQDGGLATDTQYF	TGCGCCAGCAGCCAAGACGGGGGACTAGCAACAGATACGCAGTATTTT
TRBV29-1	TRBJ1-1	NA	NA	CSAEGTEEATEAFF	TGCAGCGCCGAAGGTACAGAGGAGGCCACTGAAGCTTTCTTT
TRBV2	TRBJ1-1	NA	NA	CASSEARGAALELGAFF	TGTGCCAGCAGTGAAGCGAGGGGGGCCGCTCTTGAACTGGGAGCTTTCTTT
TRBV6-2/TRBV6-3	TRBJ2-7	NA	NA	CASEGENEQYF	TGTGCCAGCGAGGGGGAGAACGAGCAGTACTTC
TRBV6-5	TRBJ2-1	NA	NA	CASSYSRRGHNEQFF	TGTGCCAGCAGTTACTCGAGACGGGGCCACAATGAGCAGTTCTTC
TRBV10-3	TRBJ2-7	TRBD2	few	CAINGERGGSYEQYF	TGTGCCATCAATGGGGAGCGGGGGGGCTCCTACGAGCAGTACTTC
TRBV27	TRBJ1-5	NA	many	CASSFGSSNQPQHF	TGTGCCAGCAGTTTCGGGAGTAGCAATCAGCCCCAGCATTTT
TRBV12-3/TRBV12-4	TRBJ1-1	TRBD1	many	CASSFYLDRPQSTEAFF	TGTGCCAGCAGTTTTTACTTGGACAGGCCTCAATCCACTGAAGCTTTCTTT
TRBV7-6	TRBJ2-7	NA	many	CASSLGGEDEQYF	TGTGCCAGCAGCTTAGGGGGGGAGGACGAGCAGTACTTC
TRBV4-3	TRBJ1-2	NA	NA	CASSQDSLTAYGYTF	TGCGCCAGCAGCCAAGATAGCTTAACAGCCTATGGCTACACCTTC
TRBV4-1	TRBJ1-5	NA	NA	CASSQDGPVPHQPQHF	TGCGCCAGCAGCCAAGATGGCCCAGTCCCCCATCAGCCCCAGCATTTT
TRBV5-5	TRBJ2-7	TRBD1	NA	CASSLGDRGQLYSYEQYF	TGTGCCAGCAGCTTAGGGGACAGGGGGCAACTCTACTCCTACGAGCAGTACTTC
TRBV4-1	TRBJ1-1	NA	NA	CASSQSTVLGIDTEAFF	TGCGCCAGCAGCCAGTCCACCGTTTTGGGGATCGACACTGAAGCTTTCTTT
TRBV7-3	TRBJ2-1	TRBD2	NA	CASSSLAGGTYEQFF	TGTGCCAGCAGCTCTCTAGCGGGGGGGACGTATGAGCAGTTCTTC
TRBV4-3	TRBJ2-3	TRBD2	NA	CASSQDSAGGPTDTQYF	TGCGCCAGCAGCCAAGACTCGGCGGGGGGGCCTACAGATACGCAGTATTTT
TRBV2	TRBJ1-2	NA	NA	CATEDVEKAGYTF	TGTGCCACCGAAGACGTCGAAAAGGCGGGCTACACCTTC
TRBV13	TRBJ1-1	NA	NA	CASSQAGSATEAFF	TGTGCCAGCAGCCAGGCAGGGTCGGCCACTGAAGCTTTCTTT
TRBV12-3/TRBV12-4	TRBJ2-1	TRBD2	few	CASSFRLAGIFNEQFF	TGTGCCAGCAGTTTTCGACTAGCGGGGATCTTCAATGAGCAGTTCTTC
TRBV27	TRBJ2-3	TRBD2	NA	CASSAGLAYPDTQYF	TGTGCCAGCAGTGCCGGACTAGCTTACCCAGATACGCAGTATTTT